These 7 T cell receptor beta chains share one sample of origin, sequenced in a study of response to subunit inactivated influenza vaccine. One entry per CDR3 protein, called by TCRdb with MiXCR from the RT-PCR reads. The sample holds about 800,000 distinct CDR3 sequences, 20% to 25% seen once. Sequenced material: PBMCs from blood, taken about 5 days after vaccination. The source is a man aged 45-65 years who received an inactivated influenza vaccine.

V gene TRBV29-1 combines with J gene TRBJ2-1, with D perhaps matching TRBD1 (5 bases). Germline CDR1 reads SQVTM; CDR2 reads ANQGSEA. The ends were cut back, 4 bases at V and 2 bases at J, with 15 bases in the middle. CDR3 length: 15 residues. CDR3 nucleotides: TGCAGCGTTGTGATTCTGGACAAACCCTACAATGAGCAGTTCTTC. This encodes CSVVILDKPYNEQFF.

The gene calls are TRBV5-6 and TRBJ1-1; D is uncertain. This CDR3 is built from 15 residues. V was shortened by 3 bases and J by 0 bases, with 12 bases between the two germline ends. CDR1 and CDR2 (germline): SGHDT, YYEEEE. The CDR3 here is CASSSRTELNTEAFF. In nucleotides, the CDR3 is TGTGCCAGCAGCTCCCGGACCGAACTGAACACTGAAGCTTTCTTT.

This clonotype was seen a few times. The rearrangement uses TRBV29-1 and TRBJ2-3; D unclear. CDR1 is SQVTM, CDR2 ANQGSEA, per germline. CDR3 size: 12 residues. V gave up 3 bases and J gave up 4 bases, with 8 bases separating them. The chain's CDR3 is CSVDRQADTQYF. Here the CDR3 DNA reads TGCAGCGTTGACCGCCAGGCAGATACGCAGTATTTT.

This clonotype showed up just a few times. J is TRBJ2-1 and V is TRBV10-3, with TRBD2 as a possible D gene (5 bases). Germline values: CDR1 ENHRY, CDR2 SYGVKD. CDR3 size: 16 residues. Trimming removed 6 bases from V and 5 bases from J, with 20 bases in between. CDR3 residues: CAIRDSLLGPHNEQFF. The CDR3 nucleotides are TGTGCCATCAGAGACTCACTACTAGGGCCCCACAATGAGCAGTTCTTC.

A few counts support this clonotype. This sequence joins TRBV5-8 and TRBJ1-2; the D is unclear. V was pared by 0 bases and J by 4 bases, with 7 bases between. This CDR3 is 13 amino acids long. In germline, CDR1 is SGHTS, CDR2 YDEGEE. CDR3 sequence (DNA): TGTGCCAGCAGCTTGGCGACAACCTATGGCTACACCTTC. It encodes CASSLATTYGYTF. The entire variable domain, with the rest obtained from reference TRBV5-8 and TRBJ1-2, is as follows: EAGVTQSPTHLIKTRGQQATLRCSPISGHTSVYWYQQALGLGLQFLLWYDEGEERNRGNFPPRFSGRQFPNYSSELNVNALELEDSALYLCASSLATTYGYTFGSGTRLTVV.

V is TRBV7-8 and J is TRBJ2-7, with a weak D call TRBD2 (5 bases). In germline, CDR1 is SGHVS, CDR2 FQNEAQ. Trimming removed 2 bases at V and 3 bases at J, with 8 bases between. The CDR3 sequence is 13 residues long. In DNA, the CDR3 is TGTGCCAGCAGCTTAATGGACTTCTACGAGCAGTACTTC. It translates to CASSLMDFYEQYF.

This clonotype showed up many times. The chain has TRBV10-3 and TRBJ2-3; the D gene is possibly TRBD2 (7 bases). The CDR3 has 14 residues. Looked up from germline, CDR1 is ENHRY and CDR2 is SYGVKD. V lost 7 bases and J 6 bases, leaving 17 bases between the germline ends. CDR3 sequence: CAIKEGGGADTQYF. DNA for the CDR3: TGTGCCATCAAAGAGGGCGGGGGCGCGGATACGCAGTATTTT.